This T cell receptor beta chain was retrieved from a study of post-analysis software for immune sequencing data. Study-level points and caveats: Included in a set of a few TRBV segments more frequent in patients than controls were TRBV5-6, TRBV5-1 and TRBV20-1. The study found significantly lower normalized Chao1 diversity in multiple sclerosis patients than in controls.

This CDR3 comprises 15 residues. Germline lookup yields CDR1 MNHEY and CDR2 SVGAGI. Trimming shortened V by 0 bases and J by 8 bases, and 14 bases separated the two germline ends. Unique molecular identifiers tagged the TCR beta cDNA libraries. Roughly 470,000 cDNA molecules came from about 1 to 10 million T cells. In TCRdb, the PCR reads were re-called with MiXCR into one record per CDR3 protein. The table lists about 380,000 distinct CDR3 sequences, 30% to 45% of them singletons. With respect to this clonotype: Its antigen remains unidentified.

This receptor was obtained from a girl aged 10-17 years with multiple sclerosis. The genes are TRBV6-5 and TRBJ2-1, with D perhaps assigned TRBD1 or TRBD2 (6 bases each). The sample was blood. Here the CDR3 reads CASSYSGGPIDEQFF. The DNA of the CDR3 is TGTGCCAGCAGTTACTCGGGGGGCCCTATAGATGAGCAGTTCTTC.